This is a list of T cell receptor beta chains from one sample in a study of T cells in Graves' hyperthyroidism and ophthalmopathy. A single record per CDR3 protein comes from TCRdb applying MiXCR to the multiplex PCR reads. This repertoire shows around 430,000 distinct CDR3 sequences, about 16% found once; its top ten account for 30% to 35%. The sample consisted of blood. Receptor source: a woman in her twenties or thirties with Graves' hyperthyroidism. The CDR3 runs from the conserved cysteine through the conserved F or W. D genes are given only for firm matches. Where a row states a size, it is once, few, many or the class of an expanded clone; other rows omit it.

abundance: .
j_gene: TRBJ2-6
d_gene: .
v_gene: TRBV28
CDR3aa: CASSPGLSIVGASVLTF
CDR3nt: TGTGCCAGCAGCCCGGGACTCTCAATTGTAGGGGCCAGCGTCCTGACTTTC

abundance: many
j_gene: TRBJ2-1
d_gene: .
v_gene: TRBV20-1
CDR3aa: CSAMTGGYNEQFF
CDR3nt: TGCAGTGCTATGACTGGCGGATACAATGAGCAGTTCTTC

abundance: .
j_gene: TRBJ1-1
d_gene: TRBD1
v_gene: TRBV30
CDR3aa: CAWRGQGRGTEAFF
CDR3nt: TGTGCCTGGAGGGGACAGGGACGAGGGACTGAAGCTTTCTTT

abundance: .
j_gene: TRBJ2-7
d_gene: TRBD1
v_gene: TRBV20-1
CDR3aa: CSALSGTGSYEQYF
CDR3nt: TGCAGTGCTCTTTCCGGGACAGGGTCCTACGAGCAGTACTTC

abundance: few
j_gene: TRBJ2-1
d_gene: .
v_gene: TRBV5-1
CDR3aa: CASSAPGSYNEQFF
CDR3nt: TGCGCCAGCAGCGCCCCGGGGTCCTACAATGAGCAGTTCTTC

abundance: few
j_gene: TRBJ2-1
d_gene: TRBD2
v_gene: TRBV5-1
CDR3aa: CASSPEPSGKHEQFF
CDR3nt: TGCGCCAGCAGCCCCGAACCCAGCGGGAAACATGAGCAGTTCTTC

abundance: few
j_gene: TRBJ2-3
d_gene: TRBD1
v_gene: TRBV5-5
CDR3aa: CASSLRVGTGTDTQYF
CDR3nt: TGTGCCAGCAGCTTGCGGGTTGGGACAGGCACAGATACGCAGTATTTT

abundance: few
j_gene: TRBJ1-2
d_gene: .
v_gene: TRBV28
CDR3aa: CASSLSGFGHPGYGYTF
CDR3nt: TGTGCCAGCAGTTTATCGGGTTTCGGACACCCTGGATATGGCTACACCTTC

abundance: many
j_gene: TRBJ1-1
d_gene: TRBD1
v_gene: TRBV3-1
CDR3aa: CASSPTGSETEAFF
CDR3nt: TGTGCCAGCAGCCCGACAGGGAGTGAGACTGAAGCTTTCTTT

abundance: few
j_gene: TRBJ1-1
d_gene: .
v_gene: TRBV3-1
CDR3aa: CASSPARAEAFF
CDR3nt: TGTGCCAGCAGCCCAGCCAGGGCCGAAGCTTTCTTT

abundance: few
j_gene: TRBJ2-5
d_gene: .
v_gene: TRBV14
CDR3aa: CASSQLNYRVETQYF
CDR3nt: TGTGCCAGCAGCCAGCTCAACTACAGGGTGGAGACCCAGTACTTC

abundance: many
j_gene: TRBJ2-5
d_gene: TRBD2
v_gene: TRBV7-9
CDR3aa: CASRPGGETQYF
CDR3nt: TGTGCCAGCAGACCCGGGGGGGAGACCCAGTACTTC

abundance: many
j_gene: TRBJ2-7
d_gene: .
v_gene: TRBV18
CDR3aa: CASSPRSGQYEQYF
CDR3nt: TGTGCCAGCTCACCCCGAAGCGGACAGTACGAGCAGTACTTC

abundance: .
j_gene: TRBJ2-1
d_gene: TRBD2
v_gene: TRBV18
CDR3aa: CASSPSGRALDEQFF
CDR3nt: TGTGCCAGCTCACCGAGCGGGAGGGCCTTGGATGAGCAGTTCTTC